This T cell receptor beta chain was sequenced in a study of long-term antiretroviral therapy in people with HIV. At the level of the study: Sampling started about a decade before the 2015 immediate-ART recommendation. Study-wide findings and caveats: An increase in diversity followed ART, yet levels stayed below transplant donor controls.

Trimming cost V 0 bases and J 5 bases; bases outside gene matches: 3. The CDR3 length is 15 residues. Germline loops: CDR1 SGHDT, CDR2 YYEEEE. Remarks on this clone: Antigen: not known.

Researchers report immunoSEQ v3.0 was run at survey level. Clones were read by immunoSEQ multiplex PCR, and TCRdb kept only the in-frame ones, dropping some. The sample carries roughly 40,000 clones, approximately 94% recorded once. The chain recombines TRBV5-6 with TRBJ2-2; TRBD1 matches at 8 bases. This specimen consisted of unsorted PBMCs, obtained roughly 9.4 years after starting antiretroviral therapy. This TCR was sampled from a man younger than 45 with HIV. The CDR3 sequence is CASSLETGVTGELFF. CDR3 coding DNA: TGTGCCAGCAGCTTGGAGACAGGGGTGACCGGGGAGCTGTTTTTT.